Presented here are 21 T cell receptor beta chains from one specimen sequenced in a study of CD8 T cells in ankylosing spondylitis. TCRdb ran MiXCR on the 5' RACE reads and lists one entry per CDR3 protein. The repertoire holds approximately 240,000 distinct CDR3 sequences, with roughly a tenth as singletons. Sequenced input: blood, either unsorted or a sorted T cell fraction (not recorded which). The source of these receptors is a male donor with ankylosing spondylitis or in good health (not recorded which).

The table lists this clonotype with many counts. CDR3 in amino acids: CASSGGQGFDEQYF. The CDR3 DNA sequence: TGTGCCAGCAGTGGAGGCCAGGGGTTCGACGAGCAGTACTTC. The chain uses TRBV25-1 and TRBJ2-7, with a weak D call TRBD1 (6 bases). Trimming took off 4 bases at V and 5 bases at J, with 15 bases between the two ends. There are 14 residues in the CDR3. The germline gives CDR1 MGHDK, CDR2 SYGVNS.

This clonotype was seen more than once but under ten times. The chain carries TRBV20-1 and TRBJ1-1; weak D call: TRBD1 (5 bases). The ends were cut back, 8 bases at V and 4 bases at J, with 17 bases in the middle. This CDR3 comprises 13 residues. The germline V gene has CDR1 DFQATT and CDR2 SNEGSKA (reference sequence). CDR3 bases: TGCAGTTCCAGGGCATTGGGGGGCACTGAAGCTTTCTTT. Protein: CSSRALGGTEAFF.

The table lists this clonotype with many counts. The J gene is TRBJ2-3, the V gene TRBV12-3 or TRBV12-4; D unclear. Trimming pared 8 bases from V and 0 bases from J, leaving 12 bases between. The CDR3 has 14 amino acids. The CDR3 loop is CASGTALSTDTQYF. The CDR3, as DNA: TGTGCCAGCGGCACAGCCCTTAGCACAGATACGCAGTATTTT.

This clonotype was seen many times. CDR3 sequence (DNA): TGCGCCAGCAGCGCCGGACTAGCGGGGGCTGGAACGCAGTATTTT. This codes for CASSAGLAGAGTQYF. The V and J genes are TRBV5-1 and TRBJ2-3; 13 nucleotides line up with TRBD2. J lost 9 bases, V lost 4 bases, and 8 bases had no gene match. The V gene's germline CDR1 is SGHRS and CDR2 YFSETQ. The CDR3 consists of 15 residues.

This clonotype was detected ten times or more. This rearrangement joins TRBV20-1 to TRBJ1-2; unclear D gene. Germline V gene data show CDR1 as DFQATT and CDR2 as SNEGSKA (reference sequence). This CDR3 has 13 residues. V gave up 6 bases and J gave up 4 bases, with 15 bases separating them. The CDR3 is CSAPDPGGYGYTF. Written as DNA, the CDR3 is TGCAGTGCCCCGGACCCCGGAGGCTATGGCTACACCTTC.

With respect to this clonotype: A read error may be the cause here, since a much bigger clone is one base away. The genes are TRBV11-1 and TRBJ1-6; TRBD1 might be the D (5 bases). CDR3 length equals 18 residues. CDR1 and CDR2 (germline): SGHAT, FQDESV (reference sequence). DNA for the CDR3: TGTACCAGCAGCAGCGGGACCTCCGCGAGCTCCTATAATTCACCCCTCCACTTT. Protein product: CTSSSGTSASSYNSPLHF.

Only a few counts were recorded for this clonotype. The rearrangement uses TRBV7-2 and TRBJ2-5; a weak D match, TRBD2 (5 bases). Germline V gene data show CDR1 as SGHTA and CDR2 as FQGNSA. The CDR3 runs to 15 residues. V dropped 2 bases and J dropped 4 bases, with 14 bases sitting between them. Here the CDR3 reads CASSLQVDRGETQYF. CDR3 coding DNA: TGTGCCAGCAGCTTACAGGTGGATCGGGGAGAGACCCAGTACTTC. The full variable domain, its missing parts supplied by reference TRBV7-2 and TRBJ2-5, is GAGVSQSPSNKVTEKGKDVELRCDPISGHTALYWYRQSLGQGLEFLIYFQGNSAPDKSGLPSDRFSAERTGGSVSTLTIQRTQQEDSAVYLCASSLQVDRGETQYFGPGTRLLVL.

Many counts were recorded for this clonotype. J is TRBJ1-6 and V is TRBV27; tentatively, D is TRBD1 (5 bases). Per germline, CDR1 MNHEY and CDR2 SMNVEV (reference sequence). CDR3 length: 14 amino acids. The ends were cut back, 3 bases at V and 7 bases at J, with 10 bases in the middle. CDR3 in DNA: TGTGCCAGCAGTTTCCACAGGAACAATTCACCCCTCCACTTT. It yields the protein CASSFHRNNSPLHF.

CDR3 loop: CASSHPDRVVNYGYTF. The CDR3 coding sequence is TGCGCCAGCAGCCACCCCGACAGGGTCGTAAACTATGGCTACACCTTC. V is TRBV4-1 and J is TRBJ1-2; TRBD1 agrees at 7 bases. Germline V lookup: CDR1 MGHRA, CDR2 YSYEKL. After removal of 3 bases from V and 2 bases from J, the junction contained 9 bases not matched to a gene. This CDR3 is 16 amino acids long.

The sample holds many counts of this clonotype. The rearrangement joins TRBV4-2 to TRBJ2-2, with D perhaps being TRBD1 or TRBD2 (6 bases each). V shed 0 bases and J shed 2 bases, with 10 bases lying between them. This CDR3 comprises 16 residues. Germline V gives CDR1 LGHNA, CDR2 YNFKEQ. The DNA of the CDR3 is TGTGCCAGCAGCCAAGAGAGGGGGGACAACACCGGGGAGCTGTTTTTT. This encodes CASSQERGDNTGELFF.

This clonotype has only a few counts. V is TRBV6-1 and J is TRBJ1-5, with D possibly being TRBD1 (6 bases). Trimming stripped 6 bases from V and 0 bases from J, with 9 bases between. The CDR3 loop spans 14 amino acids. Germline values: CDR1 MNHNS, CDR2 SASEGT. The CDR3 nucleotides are TGTGCCAGCAGGAGGGGGAATAGCAATCAGCCCCAGCATTTT. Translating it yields CASRRGNSNQPQHF.

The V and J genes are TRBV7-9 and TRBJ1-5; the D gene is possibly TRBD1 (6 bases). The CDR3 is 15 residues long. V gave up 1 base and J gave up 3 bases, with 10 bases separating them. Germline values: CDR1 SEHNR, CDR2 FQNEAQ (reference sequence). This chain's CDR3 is CASSLEAGANQPQHF. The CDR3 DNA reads TGTGCCAGCAGCTTAGAGGCAGGGGCCAATCAGCCCCAGCATTTT.

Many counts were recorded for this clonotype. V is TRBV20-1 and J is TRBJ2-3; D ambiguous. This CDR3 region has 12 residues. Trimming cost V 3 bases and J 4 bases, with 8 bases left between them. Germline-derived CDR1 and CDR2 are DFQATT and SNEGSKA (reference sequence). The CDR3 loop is CSARGGPDTQYF. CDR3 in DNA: TGCAGTGCTAGGGGTGGGCCAGATACGCAGTATTTT.

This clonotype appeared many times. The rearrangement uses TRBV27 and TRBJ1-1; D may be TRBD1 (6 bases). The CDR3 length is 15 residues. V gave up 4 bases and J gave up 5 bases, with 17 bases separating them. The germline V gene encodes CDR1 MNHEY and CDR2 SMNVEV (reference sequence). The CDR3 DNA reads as TGTGCCAGCAGTTATACCCTCGGGGGGCGGACTGAAGCTTTCTTT. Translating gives CASSYTLGGRTEAFF.

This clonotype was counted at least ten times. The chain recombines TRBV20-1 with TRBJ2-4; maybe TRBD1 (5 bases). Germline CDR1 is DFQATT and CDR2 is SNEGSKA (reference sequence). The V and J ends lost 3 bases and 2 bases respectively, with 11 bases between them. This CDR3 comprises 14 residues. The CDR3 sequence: CSASLQGSKNIQYF. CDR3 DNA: TGCAGTGCTAGCCTCCAGGGATCCAAAAACATTCAGTACTTC.

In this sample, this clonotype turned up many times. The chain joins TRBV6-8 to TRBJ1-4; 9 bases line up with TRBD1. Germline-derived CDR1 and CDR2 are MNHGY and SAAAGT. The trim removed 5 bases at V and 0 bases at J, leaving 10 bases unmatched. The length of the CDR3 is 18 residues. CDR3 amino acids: CASSHPDRGLATNEKLFF. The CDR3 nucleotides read TGTGCCAGCAGTCACCCGGACAGGGGCCTTGCAACTAATGAAAAACTGTTTTTT.

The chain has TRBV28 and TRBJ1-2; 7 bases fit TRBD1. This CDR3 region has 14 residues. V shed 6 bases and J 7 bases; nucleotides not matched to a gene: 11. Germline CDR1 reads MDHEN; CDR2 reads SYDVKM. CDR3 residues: CASRGGQLYGGYTF. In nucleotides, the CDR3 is TGTGCCAGCAGGGGGGGACAGTTGTATGGTGGCTACACCTTC.

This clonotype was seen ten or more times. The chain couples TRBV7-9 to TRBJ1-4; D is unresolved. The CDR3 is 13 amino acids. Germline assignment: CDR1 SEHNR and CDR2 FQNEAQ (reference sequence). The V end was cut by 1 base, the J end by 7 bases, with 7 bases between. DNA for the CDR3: TGTGCCAGCAGCTTAGACGGCGCTGAAAAACTGTTTTTT. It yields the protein CASSLDGAEKLFF.

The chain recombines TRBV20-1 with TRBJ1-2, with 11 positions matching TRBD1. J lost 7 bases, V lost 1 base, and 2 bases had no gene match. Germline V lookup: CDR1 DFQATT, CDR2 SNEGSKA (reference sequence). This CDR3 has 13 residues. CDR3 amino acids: CSARAGQGAGYTF. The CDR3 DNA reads TGCAGTGCTAGAGCCGGACAGGGGGCTGGCTACACCTTC.

For the CDR3, the DNA is TGTGCCAGCAGCTACAACAATCAGCCCCAGCATTTT. Translated, it gives CASSYNNQPQHF. The rearrangement links TRBV7-2 to TRBJ1-5; no clear D gene. The germline CDR1 and CDR2 sequences are SGHTA and FQGNSA. There are 12 residues in the CDR3. V was shortened by 4 bases and J by 3 bases, with 4 bases between the two germline ends.

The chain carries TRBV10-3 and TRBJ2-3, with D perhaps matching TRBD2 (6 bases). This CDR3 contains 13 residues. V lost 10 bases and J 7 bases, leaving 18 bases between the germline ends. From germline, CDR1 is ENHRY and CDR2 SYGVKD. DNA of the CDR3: TGTGCCACTCACGGGGGTCCCGGGAATACGCAGTATTTT. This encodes CATHGGPGNTQYF.